These T cell receptor beta chains were read from a single sample in a study of tumor-infiltrating lymphocytes in localized non-small cell lung cancer. Generated by immunoSEQ multiplex PCR, the TCRdb table keeps only in-frame clones and is missing some. Of some 10,000 clones listed, about 78% are singletons. Sequencing used uninvolved lung tissue not adjacent to the tumor. These receptors all come from a human donor with non-small cell lung cancer. Both conserved end residues are part of each CDR3. A D gene is named only where the DNA matches it firmly. Not all rows give a size; the values are once, few, many and, for expanded clones, a class.

once	TRBV7-2	TRBD1	TRBJ1-6	TGTGCCAGCAGTTATACAGGGGTTAATTCACCCCTCCACTTT	CASSYTGVNSPLHF
-	TRBV5-1	TRBD2	TRBJ2-1	TGCGCCAGCGGAAGCGGGGGGGCCTACAATGAGCAGTTCTTC	CASGSGGAYNEQFF
few	TRBV4-1	-	TRBJ1-5	TGCGCCAGCAGCAACGGACAGCTAAGCAATCAGCCCCAGCATTTT	CASSNGQLSNQPQHF
-	TRBV9	-	TRBJ1-2	TGTGCCAGCAGCGTAAGCCAGGGAGGGGTTTATGGCTACACCTTC	CASSVSQGGVYGYTF
-	TRBV2	-	TRBJ2-2	TGTGCCAGCAGGCAGGTCGCGAACACCGGGAAGCTGTTTTTT	CASRQVANTGKLFF
once	TRBV18	TRBD1	TRBJ1-1	TGTGCCAGCTCACGATCCGGGACAGCGAGTGAAGCTTTCTTT	CASSRSGTASEAFF
medium-sized	TRBV14	TRBD2	TRBJ2-4	TGTGCCAGCAGCCGAGCGGGGGGGAAAGCCAAAAACATTCAGTACTTC	CASSRAGGKAKNIQYF
-	TRBV28	TRBD1	TRBJ1-3	TGTGCCAGCAGTCTGCCCCGGTCGGGACAGGGAAGTTCGGCTGGAAACACCATATATTTT	CASSLPRSGQGSSAGNTIYF
-	TRBV6-5	TRBD1	TRBJ2-7	TGTGCCAGCGGTCCCCTGGACAGGAACTACGAGCAGTACTTC	CASGPLDRNYEQYF
once	TRBV7-9	-	TRBJ1-6	TGTGCCAGCAGCTCCGGAACACCCTATAATTCACCCCTCCACTTT	CASSSGTPYNSPLHF
once	TRBV19	TRBD1	TRBJ1-2	TGTGCCAGTAGTCCGCGGACAGGGGGCGGTGCTAACTATGGCTACACCTTC	CASSPRTGGGANYGYTF
-	TRBV2	TRBD2	TRBJ2-3	TGTGCCAGCAGTGATCGGGGGGAGGGTTCAGATACGCAGTATTTT	CASSDRGEGSDTQYF
-	TRBV7-2	-	TRBJ1-1	TGTGCCAGCAGCTTAAGCGGGAACACTGAAGCTTTCTTT	CASSLSGNTEAFF
-	TRBV7-3	-	TRBJ1-1	TGTGCCAGCAGCTTATCGGCCATGAACACTGAAGCTTTCTTT	CASSLSAMNTEAFF
-	TRBV4-2	-	TRBJ1-2	TGTGCCAGCAGCCAAGGGATAAACTATGGCTACACCTTC	CASSQGINYGYTF
-	TRBV19	-	TRBJ1-1	TGTGCCAGTAGTATAGTGTCAGCCCTAAACACTGAAGCTTTCTTT	CASSIVSALNTEAFF
-	TRBV9	TRBD1	TRBJ1-2	TGTGCCAGCAGCTATCGACAGGGCAGTGGCTACACCTTC	CASSYRQGSGYTF
-	TRBV11-3	-	TRBJ2-6	TGTGCCAGCAGCTTAGTAGCAGGGACCGGGGCCAACGTCCTGACTTTC	CASSLVAGTGANVLTF
-	TRBV2	-	TRBJ1-1	TGTGCCAGCAGTGAAGTCGTGGACTTGGGGTATGGTTTCTTT	CASSEVVDLGYGFF
-	TRBV15	-	TRBJ2-3	TGTGCCACCGGAGCACTTAACACAGATACGCAGTATTTT	CATGALNTDTQYF
-	TRBV28	TRBD1	TRBJ1-1	TGTGCCAGCAGGACAGGGGGCATCACTGAAGCTTTCTTT	CASRTGGITEAFF
once	TRBV27	-	TRBJ1-6	TGTGCCAGCAGTTTGAACCGTGGTAATTCACCCCTCCACTTT	CASSLNRGNSPLHF
-	TRBV5-6	-	TRBJ1-4	TGTGCCAGCAGCTCGGTCTTAGTTGCAACTAATGAAAAACTGTTTTTT	CASSSVLVATNEKLFF
-	TRBV28	-	TRBJ2-1	TGTGCCAGCAGTCTAGGACGGCGGCAGCCCCAGGGTGGGCAGTTCTTC	CASSLGRRQPQGGQFF
few	TRBV5-1	-	TRBJ2-5	TGCGCCAGCAGCTTGGGCAGGGGTGAGACCCAGTACTTC	CASSLGRGETQYF
-	TRBV27	TRBD1	TRBJ1-5	TGTGCCAGCAGTCTAACCTTTTCACAGGGGATAGGGAATCAGCCCCAGCATTTT	CASSLTFSQGIGNQPQHF
-	TRBV6-5	TRBD1	TRBJ1-6	TGTGCCAGCAGTCGACAGGGGAATTCACCCCTCCACTTT	CASSRQGNSPLHF
few	TRBV28	-	TRBJ1-2	TGTGCCAGCAGCCTCCTGGGTAACTATGGCTACACCTTC	CASSLLGNYGYTF
-	TRBV5-5	TRBD1	TRBJ2-7	TGTGCCAGCAGCCACCCGACAGGGTTAGAGCAGTACTTC	CASSHPTGLEQYF
-	TRBV5-1	TRBD1	TRBJ2-7	TGCGCCAGCAGCTTATCCGGGACAGGGGGCGCTCAGAACGAGCAGTACTTC	CASSLSGTGGAQNEQYF
-	TRBV6-6	-	TRBJ1-2	TGTGCCAGCAGCCTAGCATTAGGGGAGCTGGGCTATGGCTACACCTTC	CASSLALGELGYGYTF
-	TRBV5-1	TRBD1	TRBJ1-2	TGCGCCAGCAGCTTTACAGGGGGAATCAATGGCTACACCTTC	CASSFTGGINGYTF
-	TRBV30	TRBD1	TRBJ2-7	TGTGCCTCAACCGGGACAGGGCCGGGAGAGCAGTACTTC	CASTGTGPGEQYF
once	TRBV7-2	-	TRBJ1-6	TGTGCCAGCAGCTTAAGAGAGGGTATCAATTCACCCCTCCACTTT	CASSLREGINSPLHF
-	TRBV5-1	-	TRBJ2-7	TGCGCCAGCAGCCCTGATTCCAACTACGAGCAGTACTTC	CASSPDSNYEQYF
-	TRBV29-1	-	TRBJ1-1	TGCAGCGTTCGTTCACCTGAAGCTTTCTTT	CSVRSPEAFF
-	TRBV30	-	TRBJ2-3	TGTGCCTGGAGTACCGGGGCCTTAGATACGCAGTATTTT	CAWSTGALDTQYF
-	TRBV4-1	-	TRBJ2-6	TGCGCCAGCAGCCAAGAAGGCGTCGGTGGGGCCAACGTCCTGACTTTC	CASSQEGVGGANVLTF
-	TRBV6-1	-	TRBJ1-2	TGTGCCAGCAGCGAGTCGGTGAGGGGTGGTGGCTACACCTTC	CASSESVRGGGYTF
-	TRBV30	-	TRBJ2-5	TGTGCCTGGGAGACCGGGTACCAAGAGACCCAGTACTTC	CAWETGYQETQYF
-	TRBV6-1	TRBD1	TRBJ2-7	TGTGCCAGCAGTCGAGGACAGGGCGTCTCCTACGAGCAGTACTTC	CASSRGQGVSYEQYF
once	TRBV11-3	-	TRBJ2-1	TGTGCCAGCAGCTTTCTACCCAATGAGCAGTTCTTC	CASSFLPNEQFF
-	TRBV19	-	TRBJ1-5	TGTGCCAGTAGTGCCCCTCCGGGTAGCAATCAGCCCCAGCATTTT	CASSAPPGSNQPQHF
-	TRBV6-1	-	TRBJ2-3	TGTGCCAGCAGTGTTGGGGGGCCCACAGATACGCAGTATTTT	CASSVGGPTDTQYF
-	TRBV5-1	-	TRBJ1-1	TGCGCCAGCAGCCCCCTGGGGCGAAACACTGAAGCTTTCTTT	CASSPLGRNTEAFF
-	TRBV5-6	-	TRBJ1-5	TGTGCCAGCAGGAGACAGCTTAGCAATCAGCCCCAGCATTTT	CASRRQLSNQPQHF
-	TRBV11-2	-	TRBJ1-2	TGTGCCAGCAGCTTGGGGGCGGCGACCTTTTATGGCTACACCTTC	CASSLGAATFYGYTF
-	TRBV29-1	-	TRBJ1-2	TGCAGCCACTTTACTAACTATGGCTACACCTTC	CSHFTNYGYTF